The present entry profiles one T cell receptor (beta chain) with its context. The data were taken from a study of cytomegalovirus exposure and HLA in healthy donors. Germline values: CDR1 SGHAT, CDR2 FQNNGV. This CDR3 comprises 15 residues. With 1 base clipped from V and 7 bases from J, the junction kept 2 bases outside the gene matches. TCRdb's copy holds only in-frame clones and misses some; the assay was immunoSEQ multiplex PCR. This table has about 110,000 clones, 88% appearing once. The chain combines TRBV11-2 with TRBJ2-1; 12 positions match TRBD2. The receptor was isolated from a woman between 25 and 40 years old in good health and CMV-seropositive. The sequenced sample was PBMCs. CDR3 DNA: TGTGCCAGCAGCTTAGGACTAGCGGGGGTAAATGAGCAGTTCTTC. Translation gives CASSLGLAGVNEQFF.